Listed here is a single TCR beta chain. The data originate from a study of shared T cell receptors in the human thymus. The repertoire was sequenced with immunoSEQ multiplex PCR; TCRdb's copy has only in-frame clones and lacks some. The sample includes 630,000 or so clones, around 87% of them seen just once. Germline CDR1 MGHDK, CDR2 SYGVNS. The V segment lost 4 bases and the J segment 7 bases; nucleotides outside the gene matches: 7. The CDR3 loop spans 14 amino acids. These data also formed part of another study, on human thymus T cells. As reported in that work: Infants, healthy and Finnish, who were having corrective surgery for congenital heart defects served as donors. Resections from corrective heart surgery supplied the thymus tissue. Repertoires from thymus and blood appeared to show biased V and J gene usage. Related work showed strongly overlapping thymic repertoires across unrelated individuals.

The specimen was thymocytes. This receptor was taken from a boy younger than two with a congenital heart defect. The rearrangement links TRBV25-1 to TRBJ1-5; 7 bases align to TRBD1. CDR3: CASSGTGDMQPQHF. The CDR3 DNA reads TGTGCCAGCAGTGGCACAGGGGATATGCAGCCCCAGCATTTT.